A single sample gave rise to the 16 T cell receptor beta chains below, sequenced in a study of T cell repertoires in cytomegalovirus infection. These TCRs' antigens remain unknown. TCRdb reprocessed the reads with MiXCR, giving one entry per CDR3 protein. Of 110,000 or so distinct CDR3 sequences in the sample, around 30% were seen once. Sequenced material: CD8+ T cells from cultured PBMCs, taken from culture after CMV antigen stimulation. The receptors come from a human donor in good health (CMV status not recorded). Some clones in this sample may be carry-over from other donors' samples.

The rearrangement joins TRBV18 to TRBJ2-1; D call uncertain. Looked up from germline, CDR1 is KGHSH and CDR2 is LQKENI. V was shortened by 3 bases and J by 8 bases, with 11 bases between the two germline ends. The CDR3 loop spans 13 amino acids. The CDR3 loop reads CASSPPESYEQFF. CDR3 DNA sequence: TGTGCCAGCTCACCGCCAGAGAGCTATGAGCAGTTCTTC.

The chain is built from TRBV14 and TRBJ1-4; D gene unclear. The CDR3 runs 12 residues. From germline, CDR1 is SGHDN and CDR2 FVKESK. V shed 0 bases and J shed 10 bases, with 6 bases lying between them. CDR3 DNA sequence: TGTGCCAGCAGCCAAGATCGGGTAAAACTGTTTTTT. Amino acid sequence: CASSQDRVKLFF.

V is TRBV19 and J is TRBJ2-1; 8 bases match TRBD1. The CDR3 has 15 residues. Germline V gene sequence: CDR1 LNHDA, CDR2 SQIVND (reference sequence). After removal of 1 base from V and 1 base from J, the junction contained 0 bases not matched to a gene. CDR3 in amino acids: CASSIGTGSYNEQFF. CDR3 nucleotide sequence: TGTGCCAGTAGTATAGGGACAGGGTCCTACAATGAGCAGTTCTTC.

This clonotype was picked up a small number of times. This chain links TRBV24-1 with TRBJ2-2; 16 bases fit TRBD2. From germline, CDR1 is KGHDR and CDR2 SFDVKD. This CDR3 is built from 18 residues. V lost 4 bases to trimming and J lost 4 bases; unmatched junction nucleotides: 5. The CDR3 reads CATSDGTSGGAVTGELFF. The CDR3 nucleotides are TGTGCCACCAGTGACGGGACTAGCGGGGGGGCCGTCACCGGGGAGCTGTTTTTT.

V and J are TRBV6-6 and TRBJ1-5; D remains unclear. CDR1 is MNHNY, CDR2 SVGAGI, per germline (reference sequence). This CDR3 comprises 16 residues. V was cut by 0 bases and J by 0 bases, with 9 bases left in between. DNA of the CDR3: TGTGCCAGCAGTTACTCGTTGGCAGGTAGCAATCAGCCCCAGCATTTT. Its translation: CASSYSLAGSNQPQHF.

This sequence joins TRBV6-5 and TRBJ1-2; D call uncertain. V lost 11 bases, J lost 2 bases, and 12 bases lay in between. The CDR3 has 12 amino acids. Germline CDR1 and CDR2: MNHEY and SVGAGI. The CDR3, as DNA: TGTGCCGTCAGAACCCTAAACTATGGCTACACCTTC. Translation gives CAVRTLNYGYTF.

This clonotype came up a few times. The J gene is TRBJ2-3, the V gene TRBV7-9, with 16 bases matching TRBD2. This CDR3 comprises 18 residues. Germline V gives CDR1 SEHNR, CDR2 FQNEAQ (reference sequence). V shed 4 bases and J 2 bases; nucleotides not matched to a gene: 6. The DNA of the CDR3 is TGTGCCAGCAGCTCCGGGACTAGCGGGGGGGCCTTCACAGATACGCAGTATTTT. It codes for CASSSGTSGGAFTDTQYF.

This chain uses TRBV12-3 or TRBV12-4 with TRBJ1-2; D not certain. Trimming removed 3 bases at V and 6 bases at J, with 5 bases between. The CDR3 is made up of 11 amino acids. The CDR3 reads CASSFGNGYTF. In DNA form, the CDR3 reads TGTGCCAGCAGTTTTGGAAATGGCTACACCTTC.

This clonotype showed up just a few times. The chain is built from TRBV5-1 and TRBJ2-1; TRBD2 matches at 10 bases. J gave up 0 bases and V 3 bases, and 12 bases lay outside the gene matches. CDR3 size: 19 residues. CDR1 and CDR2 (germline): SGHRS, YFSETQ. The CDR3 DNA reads TGCGCCAGCAGCTGGGGACTAGCGAGAACTATTAGCTCCTACAATGAGCAGTTCTTC. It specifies CASSWGLARTISSYNEQFF. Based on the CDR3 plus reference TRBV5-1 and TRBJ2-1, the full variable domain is KAGVTQTPRYLIKTRGQQVTLSCSPISGHRSVSWYQQTPGQGLQFLFEYFSETQRNKGNFPGRFSGRQFSNSRSEMNVSTLELGDSALYLCASSWGLARTISSYNEQFFGPGTRLTVL.

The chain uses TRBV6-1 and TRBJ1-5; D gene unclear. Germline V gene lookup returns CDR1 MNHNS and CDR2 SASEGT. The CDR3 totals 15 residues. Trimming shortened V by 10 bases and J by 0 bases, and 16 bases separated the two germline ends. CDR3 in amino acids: CATSTVFNSNQPQHF. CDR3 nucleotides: TGTGCCACCTCAACAGTGTTTAATAGCAATCAGCCCCAGCATTTT.

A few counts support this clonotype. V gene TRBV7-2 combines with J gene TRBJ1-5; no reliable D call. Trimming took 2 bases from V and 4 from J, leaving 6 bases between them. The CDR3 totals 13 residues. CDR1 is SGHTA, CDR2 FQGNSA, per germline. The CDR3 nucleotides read TGTGCCAGCAGCTTAAATAAGAATCAGCCCCAGCATTTT. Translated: CASSLNKNQPQHF.

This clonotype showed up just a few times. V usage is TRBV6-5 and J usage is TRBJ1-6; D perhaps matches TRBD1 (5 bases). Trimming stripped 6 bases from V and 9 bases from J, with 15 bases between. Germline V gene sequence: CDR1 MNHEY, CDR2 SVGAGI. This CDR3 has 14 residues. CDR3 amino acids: CASRGGTPGSPLHF. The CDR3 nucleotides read TGTGCCAGCAGGGGGGGGACGCCGGGTTCACCCCTCCACTTT.

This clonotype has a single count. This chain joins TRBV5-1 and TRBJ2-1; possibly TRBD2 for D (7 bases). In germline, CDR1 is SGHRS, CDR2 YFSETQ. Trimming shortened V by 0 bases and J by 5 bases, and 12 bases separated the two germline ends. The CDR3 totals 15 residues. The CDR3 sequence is CASSLERGAHNEQFF. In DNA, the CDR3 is TGCGCCAGCAGCTTGGAACGGGGGGCCCACAATGAGCAGTTCTTC.

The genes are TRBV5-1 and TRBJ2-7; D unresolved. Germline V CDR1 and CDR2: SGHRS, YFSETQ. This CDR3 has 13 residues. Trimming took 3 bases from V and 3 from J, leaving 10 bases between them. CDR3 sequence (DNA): TGCGCCAGCAGCTCCCCGGACGGCTACGAGCAGTACTTC. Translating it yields CASSSPDGYEQYF.

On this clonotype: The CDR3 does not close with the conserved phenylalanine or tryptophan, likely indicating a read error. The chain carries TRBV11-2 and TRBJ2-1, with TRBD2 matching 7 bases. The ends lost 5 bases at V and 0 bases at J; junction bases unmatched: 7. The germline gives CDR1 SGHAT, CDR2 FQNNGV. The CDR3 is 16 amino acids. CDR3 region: CASSGGELSSYNEQFY. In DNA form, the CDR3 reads TGTGCCAGCAGCGGGGGGGAATTGAGCTCCTACAATGAGCAGTTCTAC.

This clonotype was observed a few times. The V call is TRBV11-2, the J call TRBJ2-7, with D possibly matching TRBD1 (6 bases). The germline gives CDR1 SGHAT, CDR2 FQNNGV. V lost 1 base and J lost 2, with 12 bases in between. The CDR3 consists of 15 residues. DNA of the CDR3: TGTGCCAGCAGCTTAGGCCCACAGGGCCCCTACGAGCAGTACTTC. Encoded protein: CASSLGPQGPYEQYF.